These 23 T cell receptor beta chains came from one sample sequenced in a study of blood T cells in healthy people across ages. Together with a sample-barcoded 5' primer, a J-beta primer mix was included in a second PCR lasting about 6 to 11 cycles. Using its own MiXCR run on the 5' RACE reads, TCRdb lists one record per CDR3 protein. The data show hundreds of thousands of distinct CDR3 sequences, more than 50% seen once. The sample consisted of blood. These receptors all come from a man aged 35 to 55 in good health.

The gene calls are TRBV2 and TRBJ2-2; 9 bases align to TRBD1. The germline V gene has CDR1 SNHLY and CDR2 FYNNEI. This CDR3 contains 14 residues. The V segment lost 8 bases and the J segment 5 bases; nucleotides outside the gene matches: 6. This chain's CDR3 is CASRDRAETGELFF. Here the CDR3 DNA reads TGTGCCAGCCGGGACAGGGCCGAAACCGGGGAGCTGTTTTTT.

This clonotype was found once. The rearrangement uses TRBV20-1 and TRBJ2-2, with D possibly matching TRBD1 (5 bases). The CDR3 is 12 amino acids. Germline V gives CDR1 DFQATT, CDR2 SNEGSKA (reference sequence). The ends were cut back, 6 bases at V and 8 bases at J, with 13 bases in the middle. The CDR3 bases are TGCAGTGCGGGTCAGGGATTTGGGGAGCTGTTTTTT. Amino acid sequence: CSAGQGFGELFF.

V and J are TRBV7-6 and TRBJ1-4; D is possibly TRBD1 (6 bases). The CDR3 spans 16 residues. Germline V CDR1 and CDR2: SGHVS, FNYEAQ. V gave up 3 bases and J gave up 4 bases, with 15 bases separating them. CDR3 loop: CASSLATGTNNEKLFF. In DNA form, the CDR3 reads TGTGCCAGCAGCTTGGCTACAGGGACAAATAATGAAAAACTGTTTTTT.

The J gene is TRBJ2-5, the V gene TRBV9, with 8 bases matching TRBD1. The V segment lost 0 bases and the J segment 5 bases; nucleotides outside the gene matches: 9. The CDR3 contains 16 residues. CDR1 SGDLS and CDR2 YYNGEE come from the germline V gene. CDR3 nucleotide sequence: TGTGCCAGCAGCGTAGCTTCGTCAGGGGGCGAGGAGACCCAGTACTTC. Protein product: CASSVASSGGEETQYF.

The rearrangement links TRBV12-3 or TRBV12-4 to TRBJ2-5; D may be TRBD2 (5 bases). V was shortened by 5 bases and J by 11 bases, with 33 bases between the two germline ends. The CDR3 has 18 amino acids. CDR3 sequence: CASSPRRLGLGFRNEQYF. CDR3 DNA sequence: TGTGCCAGCAGTCCCCGGAGGCTGGGTCTGGGCTTCAGGAATGAGCAGTACTTC.

The chain carries TRBV14 and TRBJ2-1, with TRBD1 identical over 7 bases. The DNA end favors TRBJ2-7, so the J call may be wrong. The CDR3 loop spans 14 amino acids. From germline, CDR1 is SGHDN and CDR2 FVKESK. The CDR3 loop reads CASSHTGAPYEQYF. CDR3 sequence (DNA): TGTGCCAGCAGCCATACAGGGGCCCCGTACGAGCAGTACTTC.

The CDR3 sequence: CASSADSSYNEQFF. CDR3 coding DNA: TGTGCCAGCAGCGCGGATAGCTCCTACAATGAGCAGTTCTTC. V is TRBV6-6 and J is TRBJ2-1; D is uncertain. The germline V and J ends were trimmed by 6 bases and 0 bases, with 9 bases remaining between them. This CDR3 has 14 residues. Per the germline V gene, CDR1 is MNHNY and CDR2 is SVGAGI (reference sequence).

This clonotype was seen more than once but under ten times. This chain connects TRBV4-3 to TRBJ2-7, with unresolved D. Germline V gene sequence: CDR1 LGHNA, CDR2 YSLEER. V lost 2 bases, J lost 4 bases, and 21 bases lay in between. The CDR3 is 17 amino acids. Here the CDR3 DNA reads TGCGCCAGCAGCCAACAACTCGATCGAAGTACCTTTTACGAGCAGTACTTC. It specifies CASSQQLDRSTFYEQYF.

This clonotype was counted between two and nine times. The CDR3 protein is CASSLFRGYEQYF. The CDR3 DNA sequence: TGTGCCAGCAGTTTATTTAGGGGATACGAGCAGTACTTC. J is TRBJ2-7 and V is TRBV28, with D tentatively TRBD1 (5 bases). V lost 1 base, J lost 4 bases, and 8 bases lay in between. CDR1 and CDR2 (germline): MDHEN, SYDVKM. The CDR3 is 13 residues long.

The chain recombines TRBV12-3 or TRBV12-4 with TRBJ1-5; a weak D match, TRBD1 (5 bases). The CDR3 contains 17 residues. Trimming shortened V by 7 bases and J by 0 bases, and 19 bases separated the two germline ends. The CDR3 is CASMLNLMDTSNQPQHF. CDR3 DNA: TGTGCCAGCATGCTCAATCTAATGGACACTAGCAATCAGCCCCAGCATTTT.

The rearrangement joins TRBV13 to TRBJ2-1, with 8 nucleotides matching TRBD1. Per germline, CDR1 PRHDT and CDR2 FYEKMQ (reference sequence). The CDR3 contains 13 residues. V was pared by 6 bases and J by 7 bases, with 5 bases of the junction left unmatched. The CDR3 protein is CASSIRDRNEQFF. CDR3 nucleotides: TGTGCCAGCAGTATTCGGGACAGGAATGAGCAGTTCTTC.

The chain has TRBV12-3 or TRBV12-4 and TRBJ1-2; the D gene is possibly TRBD1 (6 bases). The CDR3 consists of 12 residues. V gave up 2 bases and J gave up 8 bases, with 9 bases separating them. In DNA form, the CDR3 reads TGTGCCAGCAGTTTATCGGGGGCGGGCTACACCTTC. Translation: CASSLSGAGYTF.

This rearrangement joins TRBV5-1 to TRBJ2-1; 15 positions agree with TRBD2. This CDR3 comprises 16 residues. The junction had 7 bases not matched to a gene; V was cut back by 4 bases and J by 8 bases. Germline loops: CDR1 SGHRS, CDR2 YFSETQ. CDR3 bases: TGCGCCAGCAGCCCAGGACTAGCGGGAGGGGTTCATGAGCAGTTCTTC. It encodes CASSPGLAGGVHEQFF.

A few counts support this clonotype. The rearrangement joins TRBV7-2 to TRBJ2-7; D remains ambiguous. The tail of the sequence fits TRBJ2-5 better, so the J call may be wrong. The CDR3 contains 14 residues. Germline V gene lookup returns CDR1 SGHTA and CDR2 FQGNSA. The CDR3 reads CASSLGSTRETQYF. CDR3 DNA: TGTGCCAGCAGCTTAGGGTCTACTCGGGAGACCCAGTACTTC.

V usage is TRBV9 and J usage is TRBJ2-1, with D tentatively TRBD1 or TRBD2 (6 bases each). The ends were cut back, 0 bases at V and 8 bases at J, with 15 bases in the middle. The CDR3 loop spans 15 amino acids. CDR1 is SGDLS and CDR2 is YYNGEE in the germline V gene. In DNA form, the CDR3 reads TGTGCCAGCAGCGTAGAAAAGGGGGGAGGATATGAGCAGTTCTTC. Translated: CASSVEKGGGYEQFF.

This clonotype was observed a single time. V usage is TRBV6-6 and J usage is TRBJ1-1; no firm D call. This CDR3 region has 17 residues. V lost 5 bases and J lost 2, with 21 bases in between. Germline-derived CDR1 and CDR2 are MNHNY and SVGAGI (reference sequence). CDR3 sequence: CASSPGLNSFLNTEAFF. The CDR3 DNA reads as TGTGCCAGCAGTCCAGGACTAAACAGTTTCCTAAACACTGAAGCTTTCTTT.

This clonotype appeared a single time. The chain couples TRBV24-1 to TRBJ2-5; D possibly corresponds to TRBD2 (6 bases). Germline CDR1 reads KGHDR; CDR2 reads SFDVKD. The V end lost 9 bases, the J end lost 1 base, and 14 bases lay between the germline ends. The CDR3 sequence is 14 residues long. This CDR3 reads CATAGAGSQETQYF. CDR3 DNA: TGTGCCACCGCTGGGGCCGGGAGCCAAGAGACCCAGTACTTC.

The table lists this clonotype with a count of one. The chain couples TRBV28 to TRBJ2-7, with TRBD2 matching 11 bases. V gave up 8 bases and J gave up 5 bases; unmatched junction bases: 17. This CDR3 region has 17 residues. CDR1 and CDR2 (germline): MDHEN, SYDVKM. The CDR3 protein is CASYTSGLAGGRHEQYF. The CDR3 DNA reads TGTGCCAGCTACACAAGTGGATTAGCGGGAGGGCGGCACGAGCAGTACTTC.

This clonotype was detected only a few times. The V and J genes are TRBV6-5 and TRBJ2-7, with a weak D call TRBD1 (5 bases). There are 14 residues in the CDR3. V lost 6 bases, J lost 4 bases, and 16 bases lay in between. The germline V gene has CDR1 MNHEY and CDR2 SVGAGI. The CDR3: CASRSTVLPYEQYF. The CDR3 DNA is TGTGCCAGCAGGTCGACAGTCCTCCCTTACGAGCAGTACTTC.

CDR3 in amino acids: CATSDGGDYGYTF. CDR3 nucleotides: TGTGCCACCAGTGATGGCGGAGACTATGGCTACACCTTC. The rearrangement uses TRBV24-1 and TRBJ1-2; unclear D gene. Trimming left V 3 bases short and J 3 bases short, with 7 bases between. The CDR3 runs 13 residues. From germline, CDR1 is KGHDR and CDR2 SFDVKD.

This rearrangement joins TRBV10-3 to TRBJ1-2; 7 nucleotides line up with TRBD1. The CDR3 totals 15 residues. V shed 4 bases, J shed 3 bases, and the junction held 8 bases outside the gene matches. Germline V gene sequence: CDR1 ENHRY, CDR2 SYGVKD. CDR3 DNA sequence: TGTGCCATCAGTGGGGGACAGCTTACAGACTATGGCTACACCTTC. This encodes CAISGGQLTDYGYTF.

V usage is TRBV28 and J usage is TRBJ1-2; 8 nucleotides align to TRBD1. Germline CDR1 and CDR2: MDHEN and SYDVKM. V lost 6 bases to trimming and J lost 7 bases; unmatched junction nucleotides: 7. This CDR3 spans 13 amino acids. The CDR3 DNA follows: TGTGCCAGCAGAATCCCAGGGGGCGCTGGCTACACCTTC. It specifies CASRIPGGAGYTF.

The CDR3 nucleotides read TGTGCCAGCAGCTCTCGTTCAGGGTCCTACAATGAGCAGTTCTTC. This translates into CASSSRSGSYNEQFF. This chain uses TRBV7-2 with TRBJ2-1, with D perhaps matching TRBD1 (5 bases). Germline V gene lookup returns CDR1 SGHTA and CDR2 FQGNSA. This CDR3 is built from 15 residues. V was trimmed by 4 bases and J by 1 base, leaving 11 bases between them.